A single sample is the source of the 9 T cell receptor beta chains below, sequenced in a study of blood T cell repertoires in COVID-19. TCRdb's table, derived via immunoSEQ multiplex PCR, lists solely in-frame clones and lacks some. The data show around 330,000 clones, approximately 86% seen once. The material sequenced was PBMCs or T cells enriched from blood (not recorded which). These receptors came from a woman under 30 who had recovered from COVID-19.

The chain has TRBV27 and TRBJ2-7; 8 bases are a match to TRBD1. Trimming at V came to 5 bases and at J to 0 bases, leaving 6 bases not matched to a gene. This CDR3 is 15 amino acids long. The germline gives CDR1 MNHEY, CDR2 SMNVEV (reference sequence). CDR3 nucleotide sequence: TGTGCCAGCAGTCCCCGGACAGGGTCCTCCTACGAGCAGTACTTC. Its protein product is CASSPRTGSSYEQYF.

The CDR3, as DNA: TGTGCCAGCAGCTCTCGTCGCGAGCAGTACTTC. Translation gives CASSSRREQYF. The chain links TRBV7-2 to TRBJ2-7; D is unresolved. CDR1 is SGHTA, CDR2 FQGNSA, per germline. The CDR3 is made up of 11 amino acids. Trimming took 4 bases from V and 6 from J, leaving 7 bases between them.

The genes are TRBV5-5 and TRBJ1-2; maybe TRBD1 (5 bases). This CDR3 has 12 residues. The V end lost 4 bases, the J end lost 5 bases, and 9 bases lay between the germline ends. The germline gives CDR1 SGHKS, CDR2 YYEKEE (reference sequence). CDR3 in DNA: TGTGCCAGCAGCCAGACAGTATATGGCTACACCTTC. It encodes CASSQTVYGYTF.

The rearrangement uses TRBV28 and TRBJ2-1; D might be TRBD2 (5 bases). The V gene's germline CDR1 is MDHEN and CDR2 SYDVKM. V was pared by 8 bases and J by 4 bases, with 12 bases between. This CDR3 region has 13 residues. The DNA for the CDR3 is TGTGCCAGCGGGCTTAGCGAATACAATGAGCAGTTCTTC. Its translation is CASGLSEYNEQFF.

The gene calls are TRBV5-6 and TRBJ1-2, with a weak D call TRBD1 (5 bases). In germline, CDR1 is SGHDT, CDR2 YYEEEE. The CDR3 spans 12 residues. Between the trimmed V and J ends, which lost 3 bases and 9 bases, there was a span of 12 bases. The CDR3 DNA sequence: TGTGCCAGCAGCTCCCAGGGTATTAGCTACACCTTC. Its protein is CASSSQGISYTF.

The chain has TRBV7-9 and TRBJ1-6; 9 bases map to TRBD1. Germline V CDR1 and CDR2: SEHNR, FQNEAQ (reference sequence). Trimming removed 5 bases from V and 9 bases from J; junction bases left unmatched: 8. The CDR3 has 15 residues. CDR3 loop: CASSPWDREFSPLHF. The CDR3 DNA follows: TGTGCCAGCAGCCCGTGGGACAGGGAGTTTTCACCCCTCCACTTT.

This clone was detected only a few times. This rearrangement joins TRBV5-1 to TRBJ1-2; 7 bases match TRBD1. The ends lost 2 bases at V and 5 bases at J; junction bases unmatched: 6. Looked up from germline, CDR1 is SGHRS and CDR2 is YFSETQ. This CDR3 region has 14 residues. The CDR3 nucleotides are TGCGCCAGCAGCTTCATGACAGGGCTATATGGCTACACCTTC. Translated, it gives CASSFMTGLYGYTF.

For the CDR3, the DNA is TGCGCCAGCAGCCAGAGCGGGATTATGAGTTACGAGCAGTACTTC. Translation: CASSQSGIMSYEQYF. This chain links TRBV5-1 with TRBJ2-7; 7 bases align to TRBD2. CDR3 length: 15 amino acids. The germline gives CDR1 SGHRS, CDR2 YFSETQ. J lost 4 bases, V lost 4 bases, and 11 bases had no gene match.

The CDR3 reads CASSIGQAGGYTF. Here the CDR3 DNA reads TGTGCCAGTAGTATAGGACAGGCAGGCGGCTACACCTTC. The rearrangement links TRBV19 to TRBJ1-2; a weak D match, TRBD1 (6 bases). This CDR3 spans 13 amino acids. Germline assignment: CDR1 LNHDA and CDR2 SQIVND (reference sequence). V was clipped by 1 base and J by 8 bases, with 11 bases between them.